A single sample gave rise to the 25 T cell receptor beta chains below, sequenced in a study of tumor-infiltrating lymphocytes in primary liver carcinoma. Starting material of 500 ng total RNA yielded TCR beta cDNA via a constant-region primer. Investigators got TCR beta libraries out of three nested multiplex PCR rounds, done with slightly modified ARM-PCR. Researchers ran the first two PCR rounds for roughly 11 cycles each with TRBV1-TRBV30 forward primers and a C-beta reverse primer. MiXCR, run by TCRdb on the multiplex PCR reads, gives a single entry per CDR3 protein. The sample contains 150,000 to 200,000 distinct CDR3 sequences, about 82% of which appear only once. Starting material for RNA and DNA co-extraction consisted of about 20-30 mg of unsorted bulk tissue. Sequenced input: tumor tissue from primary liver carcinoma. These receptors were collected from a man in his forties or fifties with primary liver carcinoma and hepatitis B virus infection.

As regards this clonotype: A read error may produce the germline difference seen at one junction end. V is TRBV29-1 and J is TRBJ2-2, with 8 bases matching TRBD2. Germline V gene sequence: CDR1 SQVTM, CDR2 ANQGSEA. This CDR3 has 15 residues. CDR3 amino acids: CSVVTSAANTGELSF. CDR3 sequence (DNA): TGCAGCGTTGTGACTAGCGCGGCGAACACCGGGGAGCTATCTTTT.

Note on this clonotype: A much larger clone differs by one base, so this may be a read error. This sequence joins TRBV30 and TRBJ1-2, with D unclear. Germline V CDR1 and CDR2: GTSNPN, SVGIG (reference sequence). The CDR3 loop spans 12 amino acids. The DNA for the CDR3 is TGTACCTGGAAACGATTTCTCTATGGCTACACCTTC. Translated, it gives CTWKRFLYGYTF.

This clonotype was found a few times. One end of the junction varies from germline; a read error may be responsible. The gene calls are TRBV29-1 and TRBJ2-1; TRBD2 is a possible D gene (6 bases). This CDR3 contains 14 residues. The V gene's germline CDR1 is SQVTM and CDR2 ANQGSEA. In nucleotides, the CDR3 is TGCAGCGTCGGGACTCCGAGCTCCTATAATGAGCAGATCTTC. Residues: CSVGTPSSYNEQIF.

This clonotype has a handful of counts. At one boundary the junction diverges from the germline segment, which might be a read error. The chain joins TRBV29-1 to TRBJ2-2, with 10 positions matching TRBD2. Germline V gives CDR1 SQVTM, CDR2 ANQGSEA. This CDR3 is 15 amino acids long. This CDR3 is CSVGTSAANSGELFF. The CDR3 DNA follows: TGTAGTGTTGGGACTAGCGCGGCGAACAGCGGGGAGCTGTTTTTT.

On this clonotype: The junction departs from germline at one end; a sequencing error may be responsible. The chain carries TRBV30 and TRBJ2-4; D is possibly TRBD2 (5 bases). This CDR3 is 15 amino acids long. Germline CDR1 reads GTSNPN; CDR2 reads SVGIG (reference sequence). The CDR3 region has the DNA TGTGTCTGGAGTGACCGGGGTCTAGCCAAAAACATTCAGTACTTT. Its translation is CVWSDRGLAKNIQYF.

This clonotype was picked up many times. V is TRBV6-1 and J is TRBJ2-7; 10 bases map to TRBD2. Looked up from germline, CDR1 is MNHNS and CDR2 is SASEGT. V lost 6 bases, J lost 5 bases, and 7 bases stayed unmatched. The CDR3 has 14 residues. CDR3: CASSRGTSAHEQYF. In DNA, the CDR3 is TGTGCCAGCAGCCGCGGGACTAGCGCCCACGAGCAGTACTTC.

A word on this clonotype: The junction differs from germline at one of its ends, possibly a read error. The rearrangement uses TRBV12-3 or TRBV12-4 and TRBJ2-1, with D uncertain. The CDR3 consists of 13 residues. CDR3 loop: CASPPERYNDQFF. The CDR3, as DNA: TGTGCCAGCCCTCCGGAAAGGTACAATGATCAGTTCTTC.

The rearrangement joins TRBV20-1 to TRBJ2-5; 13 nucleotides match TRBD2. Germline V lookup: CDR1 DFQATT, CDR2 SNEGSKA (reference sequence). The CDR3 covers 16 residues. V was pared by 7 bases and J by 2 bases, with 10 bases of the junction left unmatched. CDR3 nucleotide sequence: TGCAGTGTACGGACTAGCGGGAGCACCGGACAAGAGACCCAGTACTTC. Its translation is CSVRTSGSTGQETQYF.

This clonotype was seen many times. The chain links TRBV5-1 to TRBJ2-1, with D unresolved. Germline-derived CDR1 and CDR2 are SGHRS and YFSETQ. This CDR3 contains 13 residues. V was cut by 3 bases and J by 5 bases, with 9 bases left in between. CDR3 sequence (DNA): TGCGCCAGCAGCTCGCTATTTGACAATGAGCAGTTCTTC. Protein product: CASSSLFDNEQFF. The entire variable domain, with the rest obtained from reference TRBV5-1 and TRBJ2-1, is as follows: KAGVTQTPRYLIKTRGQQVTLSCSPISGHRSVSWYQQTPGQGLQFLFEYFSETQRNKGNFPGRFSGRQFSNSRSEMNVSTLELGDSALYLCASSSLFDNEQFFGPGTRLTVL.

This clonotype has just a few counts. This rearrangement joins TRBV6-6 to TRBJ2-3; D tentatively fits TRBD1 or TRBD2 (6 bases each). CDR1 and CDR2 from the germline V gene are MNHNY and SVGAGI (reference sequence). Trimming cost V 11 bases and J 3 bases, with 21 bases left between them. CDR3 length: 15 residues. CDR3 region: CAAASTGAMTDTQYF. The DNA of the CDR3 is TGTGCCGCAGCCTCCACGGGGGCGATGACAGATACGCAGTATTTT.

Of note for this clonotype: The junction departs from the called germline gene at one end, perhaps through a read error. J is TRBJ2-5 and V is TRBV12-3 or TRBV12-4; D possibly matches TRBD1 or TRBD2 (6 bases each). CDR3 length: 13 amino acids. The CDR3 is CVSNLIEGGTQYF. The CDR3 DNA follows: TGTGTCAGCAATTTAATTGAGGGGGGGACCCAGTACTTC.

Only one count was recorded for this clonotype. The genes are TRBV29-1 and TRBJ2-3; TRBD2 might be the D (6 bases). The germline gives CDR1 SQVTM, CDR2 ANQGSEA. The CDR3 runs to 15 residues. Trimming removed 3 bases at V and 8 bases at J, with 21 bases between. CDR3 bases: TGCAGCGTTGAGTGCGGGGCCGGCATCACGGGTACGCAGTATTTT. Translated: CSVECGAGITGTQYF.

This clonotype was recorded only once. It may be a read error: a sequence one base away is much more abundant. CDR3 loop: CAWSGWEQNTGELIF. CDR3 sequence (DNA): TGTGCCTGGAGTGGGTGGGAGCAGAACACCGGGGAGCTGATTTTT. The chain links TRBV30 to TRBJ2-2; possible D gene TRBD2, 5 bases. CDR1 GTSNPN and CDR2 SVGIG come from the germline V gene (reference sequence). This CDR3 is 15 amino acids long.

This rearrangement joins TRBV29-1 to TRBJ2-7; 8 bases map to TRBD2. The CDR3 loop spans 13 amino acids. The V segment lost 8 bases and the J segment 7 bases; nucleotides outside the gene matches: 13. Germline V gene data show CDR1 as SQVTM and CDR2 as ANQGSEA. CDR3 in DNA: TGCAGCATCGGGGGGGTATCGACCTGGGAGCAGTACTTC. It is translated as CSIGGVSTWEQYF.

This sequence joins TRBV4-2 and TRBJ2-3; 9 bases agree with TRBD2. The V gene end was trimmed by 4 bases and the J gene end by 5 bases; junction bases not matched to a gene: 10. The CDR3 is 16 amino acids. Per the germline V gene, CDR1 is LGHNA and CDR2 is YNFKEQ. The CDR3 region is CASSLELAGDVDTQYF. The CDR3 coding sequence is TGTGCCAGCAGCCTAGAACTAGCGGGTGATGTAGATACGCAGTATTTT.

This clonotype was picked up many times. V gene TRBV5-4 combines with J gene TRBJ2-2, with D hard to call. Trimming left V 2 bases short and J 6 bases short, with 5 bases between. CDR1 is SGHNT, CDR2 YYREEE, per germline (reference sequence). The CDR3 has 12 residues. This CDR3 is CASSFVSGELFF. The CDR3 DNA reads as TGTGCCAGCAGCTTCGTTTCCGGGGAGCTGTTTTTT.

The CDR3 DNA sequence: TGCAGCTGTTCCCTGGATAGGGGAGTAGTCGGCCCCACCTTC. Translated, it gives CSCSLDRGVVGPTF. The J gene is TRBJ1-2, the V gene TRBV29-1; tentative D call: TRBD1 (5 bases). Looked up from germline, CDR1 is SQVTM and CDR2 is ANQGSEA. The CDR3 is 14 residues long. Trimming took 8 bases from V and 13 from J, leaving 29 bases between them.

V is TRBV11-2 and J is TRBJ2-7; 11 bases align to TRBD2. CDR3 length equals 16 residues. CDR1 and CDR2 from the germline V gene are SGHAT and FQNNGV. The junction had 7 bases not matched to a gene; V was cut back by 2 bases and J by 4 bases. This CDR3 is CASSLSSGRAPYEQYF. CDR3 bases: TGTGCCAGCAGCTTAAGTAGCGGGAGGGCTCCTTACGAGCAGTACTTC.

As to this clonotype: The conserved closing phenylalanine or tryptophan is absent in this CDR3, likely reflecting a read error. The DNA is left out, because the CDR3 cannot be placed on it with certainty; the CDR3 is given as TCRdb lists it. V and J are TRBV11-2 and TRBJ1-4; the DNA was not used to check the table's D call, TRBD1. The CDR3 contains 15 residues when both ends are counted. CDR1 is SGHAT, CDR2 FQNNGV, per germline. This CDR3 is CASSKLGAANEKPFY.

Worth noting for this clonotype: The missing conserved phenylalanine or tryptophan at the end of this CDR3 makes a read error likely. No DNA is shown, since the ends of the CDR3 on it are uncertain; the CDR3 is the one TCRdb lists. CDR3 residues: CSVELEQRYNERFL. The genes are TRBV29-1 and TRBJ2-1. CDR1 SQVTM and CDR2 ANQGSEA come from the germline V gene. Counting both end residues, the CDR3 totals 14 amino acids.

A remark on this clonotype: One end of the junction fails to match germline, which may point to a read error. This sequence joins TRBV5-6 and TRBJ2-5, with D hard to call. Germline CDR1 is SGHDT and CDR2 is YYEEEE. The CDR3 totals 14 residues. In DNA form, the CDR3 reads TGTGCCAGCAACTTGACGACGGATCTAGAGACCCAGTACTTC. It is translated as CASNLTTDLETQYF.

About this clonotype itself: One end of the junction varies from germline; a read error may be responsible. The chain has TRBV6-2 or TRBV6-3 and TRBJ1-2; D call uncertain. The CDR3 covers 16 residues. From germline, CDR1 is MNHEY and CDR2 SVGEGT. The CDR3 protein is CTSSYPGVGSGGAYTF. The CDR3 nucleotides are TGTACCAGCAGTTACCCCGGAGTGGGATCCGGAGGTGCCTACACCTTC.

A word on this clonotype: One end of the junction is discordant with germline, which a read error may explain. J is TRBJ2-5 and V is TRBV11-2, with D possibly TRBD2 on 5 matching bases. Looked up from germline, CDR1 is SGHAT and CDR2 is FQNNGV. CDR3 length: 15 residues. The CDR3 bases are TGTGCCAGCAGTCCCGTCGGGATAGTCCCAGAGACCCAGCACTTC. Its protein is CASSPVGIVPETQHF. Together with reference TRBV11-2 and TRBJ2-5, the CDR3 gives the full variable domain: EAGVAQSPRYKIIEKRQSVAFWCNPISGHATLYWYQQILGQGPKLLIQFQNNGVVDDSQLPKDRFSAERLKGVDSTLKIQPAKLEDSAVYLCASSPVGIVPETQHFGPGTRLLVL.

A note on this clonotype: The conserved final phenylalanine or tryptophan is absent from the CDR3, which likely points to a read error. This chain links TRBV6-2 or TRBV6-3 with TRBJ2-7, with 7 bases lining up with TRBD1. The ends lost 9 bases at V and 5 bases at J; junction bases unmatched: 13. Germline V gene lookup returns CDR1 MNHEY and CDR2 SVGEGT. The CDR3 contains 14 residues. The CDR3 region is CARSLRDRAHEQYL. The CDR3 DNA is TGTGCCAGGAGCCTCCGGGACAGAGCCCACGAGCAGTACTTG.

This clonotype has a count of ten or more. The CDR3 here is CASSQEDAGANQPQHF. CDR3 bases: TGCGCCAGCAGCCAAGAAGATGCGGGGGCCAATCAGCCCCAGCATTTT. The rearrangement links TRBV4-1 to TRBJ1-5; TRBD1 is a possible D gene (6 bases). Trimming shortened V by 0 bases and J by 3 bases, and 12 bases separated the two germline ends. Germline V gene lookup returns CDR1 MGHRA and CDR2 YSYEKL. The CDR3 length is 16 residues.